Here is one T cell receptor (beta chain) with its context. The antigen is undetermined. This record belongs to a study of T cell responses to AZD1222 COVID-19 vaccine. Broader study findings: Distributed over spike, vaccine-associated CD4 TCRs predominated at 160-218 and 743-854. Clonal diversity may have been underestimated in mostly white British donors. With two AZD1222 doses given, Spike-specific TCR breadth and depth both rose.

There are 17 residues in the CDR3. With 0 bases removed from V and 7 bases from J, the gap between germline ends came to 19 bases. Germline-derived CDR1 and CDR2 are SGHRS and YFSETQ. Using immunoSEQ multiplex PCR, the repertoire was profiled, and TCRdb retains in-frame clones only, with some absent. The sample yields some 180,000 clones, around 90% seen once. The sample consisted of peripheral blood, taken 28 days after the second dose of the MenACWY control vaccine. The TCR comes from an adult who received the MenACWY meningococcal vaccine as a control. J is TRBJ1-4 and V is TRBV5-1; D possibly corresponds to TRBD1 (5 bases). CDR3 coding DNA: TGCGCCAGCAGCTTGGCCTCAGGGAGGACGGTTCCTGAAAAACTGTTTTTT. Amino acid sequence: CASSLASGRTVPEKLFF.